The next 27 T cell receptor beta chains were all read from a single sample in a study of cytomegalovirus exposure and HLA in healthy donors. The primer mix had 60 Vbeta and 13 Jbeta primers. Here immunoSEQ multiplex PCR was the method, and the copy in TCRdb shows in-frame clones only, minus some. The specimen's table records about 140,000 clones. Sequences were obtained from PBMCs. Receptors were obtained from a woman in her late teens or twenties in good health and CMV-seronegative.

This rearrangement joins TRBV27 to TRBJ1-1; possibly TRBD1 for D (5 bases). The CDR3 sequence is 14 residues long. The V and J ends lost 3 bases and 5 bases respectively, with 13 bases between them. CDR1 MNHEY and CDR2 SMNVEV come from the germline V gene (reference sequence). The CDR3 reads CASSLTTGGTEAFF. For the CDR3, the DNA is TGTGCCAGCAGTTTGACGACCGGGGGGACTGAAGCTTTCTTT.

V usage is TRBV30 and J usage is TRBJ1-4, with D unclear. The CDR3 loop spans 14 amino acids. V was shortened by 0 bases and J by 0 bases, with 5 bases between the two germline ends. From germline, CDR1 is GTSNPN and CDR2 SVGIG (reference sequence). The CDR3 loop is CAWSVRATNEKLFF. CDR3 nucleotide sequence: TGTGCCTGGAGTGTCCGGGCAACTAATGAAAAACTGTTTTTT.

This sequence joins TRBV6-1 and TRBJ2-5; 7 bases fit TRBD2. The DNA matches TRBJ2-7 better at its end, which makes the J call doubtful. This CDR3 comprises 16 residues. Germline values: CDR1 MNHNS, CDR2 SASEGT. In DNA form, the CDR3 reads TGTGCCAGCAGTGAACGCCCCGGACTAGATTACTACGAGCAGTACTTC. Its protein product is CASSERPGLDYYEQYF.

The V gene is TRBV4-1, the J gene TRBJ2-3; 13 bases line up with TRBD2. The CDR3 sequence is 18 residues long. Germline CDR1 reads MGHRA; CDR2 reads YSYEKL. Trimming took 3 bases from V and 3 from J; bases not matched to a gene: 9. Written as DNA, the CDR3 is TGCGCCAGCAGCCACAACGACGGACTAGCGGGAGCAACAGATACGCAGTATTTT. It specifies CASSHNDGLAGATDTQYF.

DNA of the CDR3: TGTGCCAGTAGTATGGAGAGGGCCTCTAATGAAAAACTGTTTTTT. Translated, it gives CASSMERASNEKLFF. The rearrangement uses TRBV19 and TRBJ1-4; D not resolved. Germline V lookup: CDR1 LNHDA, CDR2 SQIVND (reference sequence). V lost 3 bases to trimming and J lost 3 bases, with 11 bases between them. The CDR3 consists of 15 residues.

CDR3 nucleotides: TGTGCCTGGTCTCCGGGACATGTTGAAAAACTGTTTTTT. This codes for CAWSPGHVEKLFF. The chain recombines TRBV30 with TRBJ1-4, with D perhaps TRBD1 (6 bases). CDR3 length: 13 amino acids. V was shortened by 5 bases and J by 7 bases, with 14 bases between the two germline ends. Germline loops: CDR1 GTSNPN, CDR2 SVGIG (reference sequence).

The chain combines TRBV7-3 with TRBJ2-3; D gene uncertain. The germline V and J ends were trimmed by 1 base and 2 bases, with 10 bases remaining between them. CDR1 and CDR2 (germline): SGHTA, FQGTGA. This CDR3 is 15 amino acids long. The CDR3: CASSLNPGNTDTQYF. In nucleotides, the CDR3 is TGTGCCAGCAGCTTAAATCCGGGTAACACAGATACGCAGTATTTT.

The chain employs TRBV5-8 and TRBJ2-5, with 11 bases fitting TRBD2. In germline, CDR1 is SGHTS, CDR2 YDEGEE. CDR3 size: 17 residues. J was trimmed by 7 bases and V by 3 bases; bases with no gene match: 14. The CDR3 loop is CASSSYRASGLAGTQYF. In nucleotides, the CDR3 is TGTGCCAGCAGCTCCTATCGGGCTTCAGGACTAGCGGGGACCCAGTACTTC.

This chain links TRBV5-1 with TRBJ1-1, with 9 bases aligning to TRBD1. V gave up 0 bases and J gave up 6 bases; unmatched junction bases: 9. Germline assignment: CDR1 SGHRS and CDR2 YFSETQ. The length of the CDR3 is 16 residues. The CDR3 DNA sequence: TGCGCCAGCAGCTTGGCCCCCGGGACAGGGTCAGCTGAAGCTTTCTTT. It encodes CASSLAPGTGSAEAFF.

In DNA form, the CDR3 reads TGCGCCAGCAGTTGGAGACAGGGAGATACCGGGGAGCTGTTTTTT. Protein product: CASSWRQGDTGELFF. J is TRBJ2-2 and V is TRBV5-1; TRBD1 matches at 7 bases. Germline trimming cut 5 bases from V and 5 bases from J; bases unmatched to any gene: 9. CDR3 length: 15 residues. CDR1 is SGHRS, CDR2 YFSETQ, per germline.

The chain uses TRBV10-3 and TRBJ1-1, with TRBD1 identical over 8 bases. The CDR3 covers 14 residues. Germline CDR1 reads ENHRY; CDR2 reads SYGVKD. V gave up 5 bases and J gave up 0 bases; unmatched junction bases: 2. CDR3 bases: TGTGCCATCAGTCGGACAGGGCTGAACACTGAAGCTTTCTTT. Translating it yields CAISRTGLNTEAFF.

The V call is TRBV7-3, the J call TRBJ1-1; a weak D match, TRBD1 (5 bases). Looked up from germline, CDR1 is SGHTA and CDR2 is FQGTGA. Between the trimmed V and J ends, which lost 2 bases and 1 base, there was a span of 14 bases. The CDR3 extends over 16 amino acids. CDR3 in DNA: TGTGCCAGCAGCTTAGGGGCAGGAGGGGCGAACACTGAAGCTTTCTTT. Translation: CASSLGAGGANTEAFF.

The gene calls are TRBV5-8 and TRBJ1-2, with D perhaps TRBD1 (6 bases). Trimming pared 4 bases from V and 6 bases from J, leaving 19 bases between. CDR1 is SGHTS, CDR2 YDEGEE, per germline. The CDR3 totals 15 residues. The CDR3 loop reads CASSLHTTGSHGYTF. DNA of the CDR3: TGTGCCAGCAGCCTACATACTACAGGGAGTCATGGCTACACCTTC.

This sequence joins TRBV27 and TRBJ1-4; D gene ambiguous. Trimming removed 9 bases from V and 4 bases from J, with 18 bases in between. The CDR3 covers 15 residues. CDR1 and CDR2 from the germline V gene are MNHEY and SMNVEV (reference sequence). CDR3 sequence (DNA): TGTGCCAGTAGCCGAATACTTTTCTTTAATGAAAAACTGTTTTTT. Amino acids: CASSRILFFNEKLFF.

This sequence joins TRBV30 and TRBJ1-1, with TRBD1 identical over 10 bases. With V trimmed by 5 bases and J by 0 bases, 3 bases remained unmatched. The CDR3 has 14 residues. The V gene's germline CDR1 is GTSNPN and CDR2 SVGIG (reference sequence). The CDR3 loop reads CAWGGQGLNTEAFF. The CDR3 region has the DNA TGTGCCTGGGGGGGACAGGGGTTGAACACTGAAGCTTTCTTT.

V is TRBV6-4 and J is TRBJ2-3, with 9 bases lining up with TRBD1. The CDR3 contains 13 residues. Looked up from germline, CDR1 is MRHNA and CDR2 is SNTAGT. Germline trimming cut 5 bases from V and 5 bases from J; bases unmatched to any gene: 2. CDR3 residues: CASSYRGQDTQYF. The CDR3 DNA sequence: TGTGCCAGCAGTTACAGGGGGCAAGATACGCAGTATTTT.

This chain links TRBV10-3 with TRBJ2-7; 7 nucleotides match TRBD1. Germline lookup yields CDR1 ENHRY and CDR2 SYGVKD. The CDR3 loop spans 12 amino acids. V was pared by 11 bases and J by 2 bases, with 6 bases of the junction left unmatched. CDR3 region: CASGTATYEQYF. The CDR3 DNA reads TGTGCCTCGGGGACAGCCACCTACGAGCAGTACTTC.

The chain couples TRBV5-1 to TRBJ2-3; unclear D gene. Trimming shortened V by 0 bases and J by 2 bases, and 10 bases separated the two germline ends. The CDR3 runs 15 residues. CDR1 and CDR2 (germline): SGHRS, YFSETQ. CDR3 DNA: TGCGCCAGCAGCTTGGAAGCGCGTGACACAGATACGCAGTATTTT. Translating gives CASSLEARDTDTQYF.

The rearrangement links TRBV7-9 to TRBJ1-2; possibly TRBD1 for D (6 bases). The germline V and J ends were trimmed by 1 base and 4 bases, with 13 bases remaining between them. The germline gives CDR1 SEHNR, CDR2 FQNEAQ (reference sequence). The CDR3 runs to 15 residues. The CDR3 spells CASSLVGGISYGYTF. CDR3 DNA: TGTGCCAGCAGCTTAGTTGGGGGCATCTCCTATGGCTACACCTTC.

This rearrangement joins TRBV4-3 to TRBJ2-1; 9 bases fit TRBD2. Germline CDR1 is LGHNA and CDR2 is YSLEER. With 2 bases clipped from V and 4 bases from J, the junction kept 12 bases outside the gene matches. The CDR3 runs to 18 residues. CDR3 amino acids: CASSQPRGLAGRYNEQFF. In DNA form, the CDR3 reads TGCGCCAGCAGCCAACCCCGGGGGCTAGCGGGAAGATACAATGAGCAGTTCTTC.

The chain is built from TRBV19 and TRBJ1-5, with D maybe TRBD1 (6 bases). Trimming removed 9 bases from V and 5 bases from J, with 14 bases in between. Germline V CDR1 and CDR2: LNHDA, SQIVND (reference sequence). The CDR3 length is 13 residues. Here the CDR3 reads CASDEGVDQPQHF. In DNA form, the CDR3 reads TGTGCCAGCGACGAGGGGGTGGATCAGCCCCAGCATTTT.

This chain uses TRBV30 with TRBJ2-5, with 7 bases aligning to TRBD1. Looked up from germline, CDR1 is GTSNPN and CDR2 is SVGIG (reference sequence). The CDR3 covers 14 residues. V lost 0 bases and J lost 7; bases outside the gene matches: 8. The CDR3 is CAWSVRGIGWTQYF. The CDR3 DNA reads as TGTGCCTGGAGTGTCAGGGGGATTGGATGGACCCAGTACTTC.

The chain couples TRBV4-1 to TRBJ2-5; 8 bases map to TRBD1. The CDR3 has 15 amino acids. Germline V gives CDR1 MGHRA, CDR2 YSYEKL. The V gene end was trimmed by 1 base and the J gene end by 1 base; junction bases not matched to a gene: 2. The CDR3 bases are TGCGCCAGCAGCCAAGGGACAGGGACCCAAGAGACCCAGTACTTC. It encodes CASSQGTGTQETQYF.

V gene TRBV19 combines with J gene TRBJ2-5, with 10 nucleotides matching TRBD2. CDR1 LNHDA and CDR2 SQIVND come from the germline V gene (reference sequence). After removal of 3 bases from V and 4 bases from J, the junction contained 5 bases not matched to a gene. The CDR3 spans 15 residues. CDR3 sequence (DNA): TGTGCCAGTAGTATCCTAGCGGGAGTAGGAGAGACCCAGTACTTC. It yields the protein CASSILAGVGETQYF.

J is TRBJ2-1 and V is TRBV4-2, with no clear D. In germline, CDR1 is LGHNA, CDR2 YNFKEQ. With 0 bases removed from V and 1 base from J, the gap between germline ends came to 7 bases. This CDR3 spans 15 amino acids. In DNA form, the CDR3 reads TGTGCCAGCAGCCAAGACCTCTTTTCCTACAATGAGCAGTTCTTC. Residues: CASSQDLFSYNEQFF.

The chain couples TRBV15 to TRBJ2-1, with D maybe TRBD2 (5 bases). V lost 1 base and J lost 12, with 25 bases in between. CDR3 length: 17 residues. Germline V lookup: CDR1 LNHNV, CDR2 YYDKDF (reference sequence). The CDR3 reads CATSRAHAGGRGWLQFF. DNA for the CDR3: TGTGCCACCAGCAGAGCACACGCCGGAGGTCGCGGGTGGTTGCAGTTCTTC. The whole variable domain, remainder taken from reference TRBV15 and TRBJ2-1, is DAMVIQNPRYQVTQFGKPVTLSCSQTLNHNVMYWYQQKSSQAPKLLFHYYDKDFNNEADTPDNFQSRRPNTSFCFLDIRSPGLGDTAMYLCATSRAHAGGRGWLQFFGPGTRLTVL.

The J gene is TRBJ1-2, the V gene TRBV11-2; possible D gene TRBD1, 5 bases. Trimming removed 4 bases from V and 2 bases from J, with 11 bases in between. CDR3 length equals 14 residues. CDR1 SGHAT and CDR2 FQNNGV come from the germline V gene. The CDR3 sequence is CASSWTTGNYGYTF. The CDR3 bases are TGTGCCAGCAGCTGGACTACAGGAAACTATGGCTACACCTTC.